This T cell receptor (beta chain) is drawn from a study of early T cells in non-severe SARS-CoV-2 infection. Study-level background: Chains from this unsorted whole-blood bulk RNA could not be paired.

Unique molecular identifiers (one per individual cDNA molecule) were attached. TCRdb recomputed calls from the 5' RACE reads with MiXCR, one row per CDR3 protein. This sample has tens of thousands of distinct CDR3 sequences, with approximately 15% found just once. The CDR3 runs to 15 residues. Germline lookup yields CDR1 SGHRS and CDR2 YFSETQ. Trimming cost V 1 base and J 2 bases; bases outside gene matches: 2. This clonotype was counted many times. Its antigen remains unidentified. Study conclusions and caveats: Matching results from VDJdb favored anti-spike CD8 responses, leaving private and CD4 specificities undetected.

The sequenced sample was whole blood. This TCR came from an adult who was a healthcare worker with PCR-confirmed SARS-CoV-2 infection or an uninfected control (not recorded which). The chain recombines TRBV5-1 with TRBJ2-1, with TRBD2 matching over 8 bases. The CDR3 reads CASSLSSGTYNEQFF. CDR3 bases: TGCGCCAGCAGCTTGAGTAGCGGGACCTACAATGAGCAGTTCTTC.